This is a list of T cell receptor beta chains from one sample in a study of blood T cell repertoires in COVID-19. Here immunoSEQ multiplex PCR was the method, and the copy in TCRdb shows in-frame clones only, minus some. The table records under 500,000 clones, around nine tenths of them present only once. The sequenced sample was PBMCs or T cells enriched from blood (not recorded which). These receptors originate from a woman aged 18-29 years with acute COVID-19. Each CDR3 is given with its conserved first and last residue. Each record gives: J gene, D gene, clone size, V gene, CDR3 DNA, CDR3 protein. The D gene is left open where the match is weak. Rows give clone size only sometimes, using once, few, many, or a class for an expanded clone.

J gene: TRBJ2-7
D gene: TRBD1
clone size: NA
V gene: TRBV5-1
CDR3 DNA: TGCGCCAGCAGAGACGGGACAGTTAGGGGCGAGCAGTACTTC
CDR3 protein: CASRDGTVRGEQYF

J gene: TRBJ2-1
D gene: NA
clone size: NA
V gene: TRBV18
CDR3 DNA: TGTGCCAGCTCACCACCGCGGCGGGATGCCTACAATGAGCAGTTCTTC
CDR3 protein: CASSPPRRDAYNEQFF

J gene: TRBJ1-5
D gene: NA
clone size: NA
V gene: TRBV9
CDR3 DNA: TGTGCCAGCAGCGTGGGCAGGTATAGCAATCAGCCCCAGCATTTT
CDR3 protein: CASSVGRYSNQPQHF

J gene: TRBJ2-2
D gene: TRBD2
clone size: NA
V gene: TRBV27
CDR3 DNA: TGTGCCAGCAGGACTAGCGGGACGGCCGGGGAGCTGTTTTTT
CDR3 protein: CASRTSGTAGELFF

J gene: TRBJ1-5
D gene: NA
clone size: few
V gene: TRBV14
CDR3 DNA: TGTGCCAGCAGCCAAGGATTTCGAATCTATAGCAATCAGCCCCAGCATTTT
CDR3 protein: CASSQGFRIYSNQPQHF

J gene: TRBJ2-7
D gene: TRBD1
clone size: NA
V gene: TRBV5-1
CDR3 DNA: TGCGCCAGCAGCTTCGGGACAGGGGTCTACGAGCAGTACTTC
CDR3 protein: CASSFGTGVYEQYF

J gene: TRBJ2-3
D gene: NA
clone size: NA
V gene: TRBV28
CDR3 DNA: TGTGCCAGCAGTTCACCTGGACAGCCCTGGGGCACAGATACGCAGTATTTT
CDR3 protein: CASSSPGQPWGTDTQYF

J gene: TRBJ2-7
D gene: TRBD1
clone size: NA
V gene: TRBV2
CDR3 DNA: TGTGCCAGCAGGGGACAGACCTACGAGCAGTACTTC
CDR3 protein: CASRGQTYEQYF

J gene: TRBJ2-1
D gene: TRBD2
clone size: NA
V gene: TRBV10-2
CDR3 DNA: TGCGCCAGCAGTGGGGGGGGTCCTCCTTTGGGTGAGCAGTTCTTC
CDR3 protein: CASSGGGPPLGEQFF

J gene: TRBJ1-4
D gene: NA
clone size: NA
V gene: TRBV7-2
CDR3 DNA: TGTGCCAGCAGCTTAAACAGGGCGAGGGGTGAAAAACTGTTTTTT
CDR3 protein: CASSLNRARGEKLFF

J gene: TRBJ1-5
D gene: TRBD1
clone size: NA
V gene: TRBV7-9
CDR3 DNA: TGTGCCAGCAGCCGGGCGGGGCAGGGGGCAAGCAATCAGCCCCAGCATTTT
CDR3 protein: CASSRAGQGASNQPQHF

J gene: TRBJ2-1
D gene: NA
clone size: NA
V gene: TRBV5-4
CDR3 DNA: TGTGCCAGCAGCCCCCCGGGCCTGGGGCCCGAACGCCCCAATGAGCAGTTCTTC
CDR3 protein: CASSPPGLGPERPNEQFF

J gene: TRBJ2-7
D gene: TRBD2
clone size: NA
V gene: TRBV20-1
CDR3 DNA: TGCAGTGCTAGTGCTAGCGGGGACTTCTACGAGCAGTACTTC
CDR3 protein: CSASASGDFYEQYF

J gene: TRBJ2-7
D gene: NA
clone size: NA
V gene: TRBV20-1
CDR3 DNA: TGCAGTGCTCCAAAGTCCGGCGAGCAGTACTTC
CDR3 protein: CSAPKSGEQYF

J gene: TRBJ2-3
D gene: NA
clone size: NA
V gene: TRBV3-1/TRBV3-2
CDR3 DNA: TGTGCCAGCAGCCAATACAGGTATGGTGGCACAGATACGCAGTATTTT
CDR3 protein: CASSQYRYGGTDTQYF

J gene: TRBJ2-3
D gene: NA
clone size: NA
V gene: TRBV27
CDR3 DNA: TGTGCCAGCAGTTTCCGGGTCGGGGGATTCACAGATACGCAGTATTTT
CDR3 protein: CASSFRVGGFTDTQYF

J gene: TRBJ2-1
D gene: NA
clone size: NA
V gene: TRBV7-6
CDR3 DNA: TGTGCCAGCAGCCGGGGACACTCCAACTACAATGAGCAGTTCTTC
CDR3 protein: CASSRGHSNYNEQFF

J gene: TRBJ2-3
D gene: NA
clone size: NA
V gene: TRBV27
CDR3 DNA: TGTGCCAGCAGTTTAGAGCGGGGCACAGATACGCAGTATTTT
CDR3 protein: CASSLERGTDTQYF

J gene: TRBJ1-1
D gene: TRBD1
clone size: NA
V gene: TRBV5-1
CDR3 DNA: TGCGCCAGCAGCTTGACGACAGGGGCTAACACTGAAGCTTTCTTT
CDR3 protein: CASSLTTGANTEAFF

J gene: TRBJ2-2
D gene: TRBD2
clone size: NA
V gene: TRBV6-5
CDR3 DNA: TGTGCCAGTACCGGGACTAGACAAAACACCGGGGAGCTGTTTTTT
CDR3 protein: CASTGTRQNTGELFF

J gene: TRBJ2-3
D gene: NA
clone size: few
V gene: TRBV18
CDR3 DNA: TGTGCCAGCTCACCACCGAGTTTTTACTACAACACAGATACGCAGTATTTT
CDR3 protein: CASSPPSFYYNTDTQYF

J gene: TRBJ2-7
D gene: NA
clone size: NA
V gene: TRBV9
CDR3 DNA: TGTGCCAGCAGCGTAGGGCAGGGTACCTCCTACGAGCAGTACTTC
CDR3 protein: CASSVGQGTSYEQYF

J gene: TRBJ2-7
D gene: TRBD1
clone size: NA
V gene: TRBV2
CDR3 DNA: TGTGCCAGCAAGGGGGCGCCCCACGAGCAGTACTTC
CDR3 protein: CASKGAPHEQYF

J gene: TRBJ2-7
D gene: NA
clone size: NA
V gene: TRBV11-2
CDR3 DNA: TGTGCCAGCAGCGAACACTACGAGCAGTACTTC
CDR3 protein: CASSEHYEQYF

J gene: TRBJ1-4
D gene: NA
clone size: NA
V gene: TRBV5-1
CDR3 DNA: TGCGCCAGCAGCTTGTCAGGAACAAATGAAAAACTGTTTTTT
CDR3 protein: CASSLSGTNEKLFF

J gene: TRBJ1-1
D gene: TRBD1
clone size: NA
V gene: TRBV5-1
CDR3 DNA: TGCGCCAGCAGCTTGGGACAGGGTGTTTTGAACACTGAAGCTTTCTTT
CDR3 protein: CASSLGQGVLNTEAFF

J gene: TRBJ2-2
D gene: NA
clone size: NA
V gene: TRBV6-6
CDR3 DNA: TGTGCCAGCAGCTCAAACAGGGCTCGAACCGGGGAGCTGTTTTTT
CDR3 protein: CASSSNRARTGELFF

J gene: TRBJ2-7
D gene: TRBD1
clone size: NA
V gene: TRBV3-1/TRBV3-2
CDR3 DNA: TGTGCCAGCAGCCTAGGACAGGGAACCTACGAGCAGTACTTC
CDR3 protein: CASSLGQGTYEQYF

J gene: TRBJ1-6
D gene: NA
clone size: NA
V gene: TRBV28
CDR3 DNA: TGTGCCAGCAGTTCCTATGAGGGGGGGCAGTCTTCACCCCTCCACTTT
CDR3 protein: CASSSYEGGQSSPLHF

J gene: TRBJ2-7
D gene: NA
clone size: NA
V gene: TRBV10-3
CDR3 DNA: TGTGCCACCTTGAACGGGACGGGGGCCTACGAGCAGTACTTC
CDR3 protein: CATLNGTGAYEQYF

J gene: TRBJ1-5
D gene: TRBD1
clone size: few
V gene: TRBV12-3/TRBV12-4
CDR3 DNA: TGTGCCAGCAGACAGGGGGTGCATCAGCCCCAGCATTTT
CDR3 protein: CASRQGVHQPQHF

J gene: TRBJ1-1
D gene: TRBD1
clone size: NA
V gene: TRBV7-9
CDR3 DNA: TGTGCCAGCAGCTACCCGGGACAGGAGGCTTTCTTT
CDR3 protein: CASSYPGQEAFF

J gene: TRBJ1-1
D gene: NA
clone size: NA
V gene: TRBV5-1
CDR3 DNA: TGCGCCAGCAGCTTGGAATATGGGGCAGGTGAAGCTTTCTTT
CDR3 protein: CASSLEYGAGEAFF

J gene: TRBJ1-1
D gene: NA
clone size: NA
V gene: TRBV5-1
CDR3 DNA: TGCGCCAGCAGCTTGGCCGGTTCTACGGCCGGGACTGAAGCTTTCTTT
CDR3 protein: CASSLAGSTAGTEAFF

J gene: TRBJ1-1
D gene: TRBD1
clone size: NA
V gene: TRBV19
CDR3 DNA: TGTGCCAGTAGTCCAGGACAGGGCAGAGCTTTCTTT
CDR3 protein: CASSPGQGRAFF

J gene: TRBJ2-5
D gene: TRBD1
clone size: NA
V gene: TRBV10-1
CDR3 DNA: TGCGCCCCACACCCGGGACAGGGAGCCGAGACCCAGTACTTC
CDR3 protein: CAPHPGQGAETQYF

J gene: TRBJ1-2
D gene: NA
clone size: NA
V gene: TRBV14
CDR3 DNA: TGTGCCAGCAGCCAAGATTGGGGGCATGGCTACACCTTC
CDR3 protein: CASSQDWGHGYTF

J gene: TRBJ2-7
D gene: NA
clone size: NA
V gene: TRBV6-1
CDR3 DNA: TGTGCCAGCAGTGACCAACTATCCTACGAGCAGTACTTC
CDR3 protein: CASSDQLSYEQYF

J gene: TRBJ1-2
D gene: NA
clone size: NA
V gene: TRBV7-9
CDR3 DNA: TGTGCCAGCAGCACGGACAGTTCTTATGGCTACACCTTC
CDR3 protein: CASSTDSSYGYTF

J gene: TRBJ2-3
D gene: NA
clone size: NA
V gene: TRBV18
CDR3 DNA: TGTGCCAGCTCACCAGTCGGTACTAGTCCAGATACGCAGTATTTT
CDR3 protein: CASSPVGTSPDTQYF

J gene: TRBJ2-7
D gene: TRBD2
clone size: NA
V gene: TRBV5-1
CDR3 DNA: TGCGCCAGCGGGAGCGGGAGGGACGAGCAGTACTTC
CDR3 protein: CASGSGRDEQYF